This T cell receptor (beta chain) was found in a study of CD8+ T cells in alopecia areata. Isolated RNA was reverse transcribed into cDNA used as the sequencing template. Here immunoSEQ multiplex PCR was the method, and the copy in TCRdb shows in-frame clones only, minus some. This table has around 210,000 clones, 64% appearing once. Treatment given: oral pan-JAK inhibitor, 5-10 mg twice daily. The germline gives CDR1 SNHLY, CDR2 FYNNEI. This CDR3 contains 13 residues. The V and J ends lost 6 bases and 1 base respectively, with 9 bases between them. This TCR was recovered from a human donor with alopecia areata. The gene calls are TRBV2 and TRBJ1-1; D is uncertain. Specimen: CD4+ T cells sorted from blood, collected at week 4, from a patient treated with tofacitinib. As DNA, the CDR3 is TGTGCCAGCAGCCTCTCGCCGAACACTGAAGCTTTCTTT. As protein: CASSLSPNTEAFF.